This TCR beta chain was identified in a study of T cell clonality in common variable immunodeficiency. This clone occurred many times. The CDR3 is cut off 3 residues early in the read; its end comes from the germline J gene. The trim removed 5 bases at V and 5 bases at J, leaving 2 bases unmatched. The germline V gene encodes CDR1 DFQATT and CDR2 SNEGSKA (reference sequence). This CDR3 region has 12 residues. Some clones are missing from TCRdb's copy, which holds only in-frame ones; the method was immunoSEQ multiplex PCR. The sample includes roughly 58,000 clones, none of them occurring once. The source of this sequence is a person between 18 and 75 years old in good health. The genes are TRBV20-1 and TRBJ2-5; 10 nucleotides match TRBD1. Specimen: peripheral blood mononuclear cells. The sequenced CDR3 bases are TGCAGTGCTGACAGGGGGCGCGAGACC. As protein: CSADRGRET. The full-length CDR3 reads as CSADRGRETQYF.